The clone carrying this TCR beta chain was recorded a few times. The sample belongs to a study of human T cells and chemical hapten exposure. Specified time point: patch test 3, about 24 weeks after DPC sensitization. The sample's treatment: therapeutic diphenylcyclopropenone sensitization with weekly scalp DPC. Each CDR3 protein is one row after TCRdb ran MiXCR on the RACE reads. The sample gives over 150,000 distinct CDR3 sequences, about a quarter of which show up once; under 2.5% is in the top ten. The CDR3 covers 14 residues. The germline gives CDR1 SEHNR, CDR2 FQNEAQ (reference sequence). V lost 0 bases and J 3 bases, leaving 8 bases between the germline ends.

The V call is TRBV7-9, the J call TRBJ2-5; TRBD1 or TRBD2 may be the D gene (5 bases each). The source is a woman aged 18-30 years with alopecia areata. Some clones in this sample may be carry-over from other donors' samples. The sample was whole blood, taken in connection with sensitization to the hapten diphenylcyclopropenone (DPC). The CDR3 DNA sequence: TGTGCCAGCAGCTTAGCGGGGGTTAAAGAGACCCAGTACTTC. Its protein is CASSLAGVKETQYF. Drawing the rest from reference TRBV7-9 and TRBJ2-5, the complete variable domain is DTGVSQNPRHKITKRGQNVTFRCDPISEHNRLYWYRQTLGQGPEFLTYFQNEAQLEKSRLLSDRFSAERPKGSFSTLEIQRTEQGDSAMYLCASSLAGVKETQYFGPGTRLLVL.